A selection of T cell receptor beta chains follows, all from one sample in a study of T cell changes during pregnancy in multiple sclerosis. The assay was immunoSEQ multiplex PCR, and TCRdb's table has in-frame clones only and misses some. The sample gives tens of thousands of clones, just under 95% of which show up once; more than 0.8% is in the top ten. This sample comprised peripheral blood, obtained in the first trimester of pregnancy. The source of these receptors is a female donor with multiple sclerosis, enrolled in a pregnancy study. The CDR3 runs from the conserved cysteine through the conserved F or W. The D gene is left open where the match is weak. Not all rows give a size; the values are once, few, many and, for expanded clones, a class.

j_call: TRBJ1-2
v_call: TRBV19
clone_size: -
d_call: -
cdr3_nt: TGTGCCAGTAGTACGCCCGTACAGGGTCGGTATGGCTACACCTTC
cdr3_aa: CASSTPVQGRYGYTF

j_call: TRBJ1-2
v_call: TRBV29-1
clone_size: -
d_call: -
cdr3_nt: TGCAGCGGAGGCCAAGGGCAGGGGCGATATGGCTACACCTTC
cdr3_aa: CSGGQGQGRYGYTF

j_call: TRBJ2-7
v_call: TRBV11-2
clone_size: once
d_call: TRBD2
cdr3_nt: TGTGCCAGCAGCTCCGGACTAGCGGGGGGCACCCTGGCCGAGCAGTACTTC
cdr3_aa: CASSSGLAGGTLAEQYF

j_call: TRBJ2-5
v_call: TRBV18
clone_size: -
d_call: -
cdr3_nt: TGTGCCAGCTCCGATTTAACGAAGGGACATCCCCTGATGGGAGAGACCCAGTACTTC
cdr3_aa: CASSDLTKGHPLMGETQYF

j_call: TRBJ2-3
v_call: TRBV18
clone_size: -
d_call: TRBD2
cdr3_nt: TGTGCCAGCTCACCCGGACTAGCTCCGACAGATACGCAGTATTTT
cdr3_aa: CASSPGLAPTDTQYF

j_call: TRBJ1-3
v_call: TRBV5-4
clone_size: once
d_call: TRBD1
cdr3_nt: TGTGCCAGCAGCCCGGCCGGCGGACAGGGTGGAAACACCATATATTTT
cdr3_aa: CASSPAGGQGGNTIYF

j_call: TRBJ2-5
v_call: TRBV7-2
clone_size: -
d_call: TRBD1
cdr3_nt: TGTGCCAGCAGCTTAGGCAGGGGGCCGCAAGAGACCCAGTACTTC
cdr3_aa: CASSLGRGPQETQYF

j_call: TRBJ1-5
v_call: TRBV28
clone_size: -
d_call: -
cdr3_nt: TGTGCCAGCATCAAGATAGGGGCTGGCAATCAGCCCCAGCATTTT
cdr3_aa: CASIKIGAGNQPQHF

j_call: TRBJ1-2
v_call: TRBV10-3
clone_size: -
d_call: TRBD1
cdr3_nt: TGTGCCATCAGCGGACAGGGGAGCTATGGCTACACCTTC
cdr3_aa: CAISGQGSYGYTF

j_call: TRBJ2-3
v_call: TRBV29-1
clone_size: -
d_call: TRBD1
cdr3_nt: TGCAGCGTTGAAGAACGAACAGGGGCATACACAGATACGCAGTATTTT
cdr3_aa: CSVEERTGAYTDTQYF

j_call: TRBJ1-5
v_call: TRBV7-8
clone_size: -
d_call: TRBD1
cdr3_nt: TGTGCCAGCAGCTTAACCCCGGGACAGGGTCTCAATCAGCCCCAGCATTTT
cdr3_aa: CASSLTPGQGLNQPQHF

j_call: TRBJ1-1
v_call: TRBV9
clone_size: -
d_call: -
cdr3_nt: TGTGCCAGCAGCGTAGTTCAGGGGAACACTGAAGCTTTCTTT
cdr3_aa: CASSVVQGNTEAFF

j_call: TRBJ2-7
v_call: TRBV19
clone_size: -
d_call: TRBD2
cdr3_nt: TGTGCCAGTAGTATACGAGCGGGAGGGCCCAACGAGCAGTACTTC
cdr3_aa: CASSIRAGGPNEQYF

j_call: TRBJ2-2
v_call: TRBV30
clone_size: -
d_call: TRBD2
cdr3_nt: TGTGCCTGGAGTGTAACTAGCGGGGGGGTTCGCACCGGGGAGCTGTTTTTT
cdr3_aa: CAWSVTSGGVRTGELFF

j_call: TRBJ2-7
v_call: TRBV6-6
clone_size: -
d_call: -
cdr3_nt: TGTGCCAGCAGTTCTAAGTACGAGCAGTACTTC
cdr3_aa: CASSSKYEQYF

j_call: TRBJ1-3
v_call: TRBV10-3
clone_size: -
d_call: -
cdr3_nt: TGTGCCATCAGTGAGTCGGGGAGACCCTCTGGAAACACCATATATTTT
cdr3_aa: CAISESGRPSGNTIYF

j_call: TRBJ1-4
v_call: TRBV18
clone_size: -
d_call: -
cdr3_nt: TGTGCCAGCTCACTCTCGTTGGAGGGTCGGGAAAAACTGTTTTTT
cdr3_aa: CASSLSLEGREKLFF

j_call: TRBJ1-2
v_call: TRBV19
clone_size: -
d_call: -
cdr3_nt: TGTGCCAGTAGTATACCGGGCTATGGCTACACCTTC
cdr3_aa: CASSIPGYGYTF

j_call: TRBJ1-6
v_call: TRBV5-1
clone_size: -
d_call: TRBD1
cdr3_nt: TGCGCCAGCAGCTTAGGGGACAGGTATAATTCACCCCTCCACTTT
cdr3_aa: CASSLGDRYNSPLHF

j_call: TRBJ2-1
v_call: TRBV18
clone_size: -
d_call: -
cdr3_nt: TGTGCCAGCTCGCCTGACAGGCACTCCTACAATGAGCAGTTCTTC
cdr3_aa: CASSPDRHSYNEQFF

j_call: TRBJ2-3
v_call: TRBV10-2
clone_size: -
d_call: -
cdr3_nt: TGCGCCAGCAGCTCAGGCAGGGCGACAGATACGCAGTATTTT
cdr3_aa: CASSSGRATDTQYF

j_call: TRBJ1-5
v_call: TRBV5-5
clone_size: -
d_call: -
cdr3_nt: TGTGCCAGCAGCCCGGACAGCCTCAATCAGCCCCAGCATTTT
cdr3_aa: CASSPDSLNQPQHF

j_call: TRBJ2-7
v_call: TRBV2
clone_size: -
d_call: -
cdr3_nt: TGTGCCAGCAGCGGCGGGGTCTCCTACGAGCAGTACTTC
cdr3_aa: CASSGGVSYEQYF

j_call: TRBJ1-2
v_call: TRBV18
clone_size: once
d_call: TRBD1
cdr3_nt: TGTGCCAGCTCACGACAGGGCAACTATGGCTACACCTTC
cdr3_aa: CASSRQGNYGYTF

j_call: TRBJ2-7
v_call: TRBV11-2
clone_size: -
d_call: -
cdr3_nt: TGTGCCAGCAGACCTGAACTCTCCCCTTCCTACGAGCAGTACTTC
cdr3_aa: CASRPELSPSYEQYF

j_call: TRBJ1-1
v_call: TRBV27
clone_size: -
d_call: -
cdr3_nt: TGTGCCAGCAGGCCCGGTGGGGGGATGAACACTGAAGCTTTCTTT
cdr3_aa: CASRPGGGMNTEAFF

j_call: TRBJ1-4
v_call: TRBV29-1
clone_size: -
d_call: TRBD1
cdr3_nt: TGCAGCGTGGAAGAGGGGACAGTAGGTGAAAAACTGTTTTTT
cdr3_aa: CSVEEGTVGEKLFF

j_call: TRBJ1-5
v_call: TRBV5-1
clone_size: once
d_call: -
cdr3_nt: TGCGCCAGCAGCTTGAGTACGGGGAAGGATCAGCCCCAGCATTTT
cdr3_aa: CASSLSTGKDQPQHF

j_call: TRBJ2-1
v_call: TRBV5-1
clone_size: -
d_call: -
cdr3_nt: TGCGCCAGCAGCTTGGTTGCGAACTCCTACAATGAGCAGTTCTTC
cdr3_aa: CASSLVANSYNEQFF

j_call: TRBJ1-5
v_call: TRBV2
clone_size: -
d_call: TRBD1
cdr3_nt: TGTGCCAGCAGGGGACAGGGGTATCAGCCCCAGCATTTT
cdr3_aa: CASRGQGYQPQHF

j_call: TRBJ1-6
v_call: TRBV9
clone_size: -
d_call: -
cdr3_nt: TGTGCCAGCACCGGGGGGGACTGGTGGGGTTCACCCCTCCACTTT
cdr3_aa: CASTGGDWWGSPLHF

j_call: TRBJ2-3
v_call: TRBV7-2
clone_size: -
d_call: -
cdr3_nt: TGTGCCAGCAGCTTACATCAGAACACAGATACGCAGTATTTT
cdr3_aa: CASSLHQNTDTQYF

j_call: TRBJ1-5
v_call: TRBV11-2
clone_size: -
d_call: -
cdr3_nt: TGTGCCAGCAGCTTAGCAGGGGCGGGCCAGCCCCAGCATTTT
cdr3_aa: CASSLAGAGQPQHF

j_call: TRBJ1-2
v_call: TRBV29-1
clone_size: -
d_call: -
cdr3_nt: TGCAGCGTTGAAGAGGGCAATAGCTATGGCTACACCTTC
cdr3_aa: CSVEEGNSYGYTF

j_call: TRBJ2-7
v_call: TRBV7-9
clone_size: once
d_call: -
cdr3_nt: TGTGCCAGCGCAAAAGGGGCCTACGAGCAGTACTTC
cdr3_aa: CASAKGAYEQYF

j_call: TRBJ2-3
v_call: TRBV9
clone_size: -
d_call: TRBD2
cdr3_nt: TGTGCCAGCAGCCCAGGACTAGCGGGGGGGAGCACAGATACGCAGTATTTT
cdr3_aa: CASSPGLAGGSTDTQYF

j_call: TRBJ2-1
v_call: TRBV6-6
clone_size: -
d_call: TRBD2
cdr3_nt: TGTGCCAGCAGGTCAACTAGCGGGAGAGGTAGTGAGCAGTTCTTC
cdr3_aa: CASRSTSGRGSEQFF

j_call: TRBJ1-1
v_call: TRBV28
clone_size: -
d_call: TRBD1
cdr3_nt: TGTGCCAGCAGTTCTGGGACAGGGGGGTACACTGAAGCTTTCTTT
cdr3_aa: CASSSGTGGYTEAFF

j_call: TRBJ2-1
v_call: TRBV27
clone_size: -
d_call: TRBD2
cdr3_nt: TGTGCCAGCATTCCTCTAGCGGGAGGCAATGAGCAGTTCTTC
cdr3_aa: CASIPLAGGNEQFF

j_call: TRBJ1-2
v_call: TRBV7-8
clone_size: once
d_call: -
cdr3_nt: TGTGCCAGCAGCGAATCTGTGGCTCTACTATTTAACTATGGCTACACCTTC
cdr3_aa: CASSESVALLFNYGYTF

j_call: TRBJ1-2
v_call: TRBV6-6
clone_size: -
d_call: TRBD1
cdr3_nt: TGTGCCAGCAGTTACTCGACAGGGATGGTCTATGGCTACACCTTC
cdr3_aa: CASSYSTGMVYGYTF

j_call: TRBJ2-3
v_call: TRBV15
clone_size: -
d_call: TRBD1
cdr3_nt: TGTGCCACCAGCAGAGAGATTCCGGGACAGGGGGGAGATACGCAGTATTTT
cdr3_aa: CATSREIPGQGGDTQYF

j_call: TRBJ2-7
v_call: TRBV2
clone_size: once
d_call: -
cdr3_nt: TGTGCCAGCAGTGAATGGATTGTAGGGACCGGAGGGTCCGAGCAGTACTTC
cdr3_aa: CASSEWIVGTGGSEQYF

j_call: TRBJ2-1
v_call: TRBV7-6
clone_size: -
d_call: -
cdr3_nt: TGTGCCAGCAGCTTACTTAGGACTACCCTCTACAATGAGCAGTTCTTC
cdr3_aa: CASSLLRTTLYNEQFF

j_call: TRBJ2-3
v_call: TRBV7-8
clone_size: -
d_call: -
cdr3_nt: TGTGCCAGCAGCCTAGGGGCTAGCACAGATACGCAGTATTTT
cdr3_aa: CASSLGASTDTQYF

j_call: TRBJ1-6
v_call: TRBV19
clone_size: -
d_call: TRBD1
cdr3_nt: TGTGCCAGTAGTATACGACAGGGGGTGGGTTCACCCCTCCACTTT
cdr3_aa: CASSIRQGVGSPLHF

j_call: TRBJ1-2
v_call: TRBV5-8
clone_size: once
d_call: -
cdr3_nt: TGTGCCAGCAGCCTACTACACCTCCAGCCTAGGGGCTACACCTTC
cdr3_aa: CASSLLHLQPRGYTF

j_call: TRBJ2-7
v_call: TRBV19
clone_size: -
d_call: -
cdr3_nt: TGTGCCAGTAGCCCAAAAACAGGGAACGAGCAGTACTTC
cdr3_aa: CASSPKTGNEQYF

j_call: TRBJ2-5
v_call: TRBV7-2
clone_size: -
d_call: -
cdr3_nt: TGTGCCAGCAGCCGCCCGGGGGAGACCCAGTACTTC
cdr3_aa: CASSRPGETQYF

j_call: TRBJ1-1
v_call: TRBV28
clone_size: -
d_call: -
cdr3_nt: TGTGCCAGCAGTTTACCCAGGCAAGCTTTCTTT
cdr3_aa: CASSLPRQAFF

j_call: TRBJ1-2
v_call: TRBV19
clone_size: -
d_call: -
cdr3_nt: TGTGCCAGTAGTGTATCCCTGTCCTATGGCTACACCTTC
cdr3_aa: CASSVSLSYGYTF

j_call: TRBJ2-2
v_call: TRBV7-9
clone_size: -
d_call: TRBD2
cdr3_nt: TGTGCCAGCAGCTTCCTCGGGAGGGCCGACGGGGAGCTGTTTTTT
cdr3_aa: CASSFLGRADGELFF

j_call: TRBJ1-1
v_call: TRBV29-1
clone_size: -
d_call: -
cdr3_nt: TGCAGCGTTGTACCGGGGAACACTGAAGCTTTCTTT
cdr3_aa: CSVVPGNTEAFF

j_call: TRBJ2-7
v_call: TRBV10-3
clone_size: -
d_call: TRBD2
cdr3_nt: TGTGCCATCCTTCTTGTCCCGACTAGCGGGAGGGCCGGGGACTACGAGCAGTACTTC
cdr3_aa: CAILLVPTSGRAGDYEQYF

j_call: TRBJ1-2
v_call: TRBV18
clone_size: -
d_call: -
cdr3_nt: TGTGCCAGCTCACCACCGGACAGCTATGGCTACACCTTC
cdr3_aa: CASSPPDSYGYTF